The TCR beta chain described here comes from a study of blood T cell repertoires in COVID-19. Sequenced by immunoSEQ multiplex PCR; TCRdb stores in-frame clones only, minus some. The sample consists of approximately 77,000 clones, approximately 80% of them appearing once. This clone was recorded only once. V lost 5 bases to trimming and J lost 1 base, with 14 bases between them. The germline gives CDR1 MNHEY, CDR2 SMNVEV (reference sequence). This CDR3 has 15 amino acids. This receptor was taken from a woman in her sixties or seventies with acute or convalescent COVID-19. The chain carries TRBV27 and TRBJ1-1; perhaps TRBD1 as D (6 bases). Sequencing was performed on peripheral blood. CDR3 DNA sequence: TGTGCCAGCAGTACCTGGACAGACAAGAACACTGAAGCTTTCTTT. Its protein is CASSTWTDKNTEAFF.